This entry is about one TCR beta chain. This sample was taken from a study of T cells expressing NK-cell markers. Using the 5' RACE reads, TCRdb records one entry per CDR3 protein without DNA. The table for this sample gives just under 7,500 distinct CDR3 sequences. This CDR3 is built from 14 residues. Germline V gene sequence: CDR1 SGDLS, CDR2 YYNGEE. The chain joins TRBV9 to TRBJ2-5; the D gene TCRdb calls, TRBD1, cannot be checked with no DNA. This receptor was identified in a man aged 18-75 years in good health. Material for sequencing was blood T cells: a sorted CD56 or NKG2C T cell subset, CD4+ or CD8+ T cells, or bulk PBMC T cells (not recorded which). CDR3 in amino acids: CASSTSDSTETQYF.